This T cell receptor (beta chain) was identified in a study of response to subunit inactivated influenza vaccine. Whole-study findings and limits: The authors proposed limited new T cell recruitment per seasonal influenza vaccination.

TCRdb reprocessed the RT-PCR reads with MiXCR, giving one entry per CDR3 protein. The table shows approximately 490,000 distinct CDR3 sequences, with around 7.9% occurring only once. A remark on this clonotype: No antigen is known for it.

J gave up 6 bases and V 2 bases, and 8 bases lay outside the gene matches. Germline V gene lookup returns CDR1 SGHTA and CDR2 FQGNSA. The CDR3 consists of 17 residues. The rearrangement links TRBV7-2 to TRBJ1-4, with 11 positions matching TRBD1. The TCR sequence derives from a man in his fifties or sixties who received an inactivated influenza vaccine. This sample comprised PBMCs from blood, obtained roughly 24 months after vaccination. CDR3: CASSLTGQGGIYEKLFF. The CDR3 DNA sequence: TGTGCCAGCAGCTTAACGGGACAGGGGGGGATTTATGAAAAACTGTTTTTT. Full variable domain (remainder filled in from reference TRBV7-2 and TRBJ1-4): GAGVSQSPSNKVTEKGKDVELRCDPISGHTALYWYRQSLGQGLEFLIYFQGNSAPDKSGLPSDRFSAERTGGSVSTLTIQRTQQEDSAVYLCASSLTGQGGIYEKLFFGSGTQLSVL.